What follows are 3 T cell receptor beta chains derived from one specimen sequenced in a study of cytomegalovirus exposure and HLA in healthy donors. Vbeta (60) and Jbeta (13) primers were used in the PCR. Assay used: immunoSEQ multiplex PCR; TCRdb lists only in-frame clones, some missing. This sample has 150,000 to 180,000 clones, with about four fifths found just once. The sample comprised PBMCs. These receptor sequences come from a man younger than 35 in good health and CMV-seronegative.

The rearrangement joins TRBV29-1 to TRBJ2-2; 7 positions match TRBD1. CDR3 size: 14 residues. Trimming removed 3 bases from V and 0 bases from J; junction bases left unmatched: 1. The germline V gene has CDR1 SQVTM and CDR2 ANQGSEA. CDR3 residues: CSVDGTANTGELFF. CDR3 nucleotides: TGCAGCGTTGACGGGACAGCGAACACCGGGGAGCTGTTTTTT.

The chain links TRBV6-5 to TRBJ1-6, with D possibly being TRBD1 (6 bases). Germline-derived CDR1 and CDR2 are MNHEY and SVGAGI. CDR3 length: 16 residues. Trimming shortened V by 2 bases and J by 5 bases, and 13 bases separated the two germline ends. The CDR3 sequence is CASSYTLWTDNSPLHF. As DNA, the CDR3 is TGTGCCAGCAGTTACACTCTGTGGACAGATAATTCACCCCTCCACTTT.

In this sample, this clone turned up a few times. This chain joins TRBV7-9 and TRBJ1-5; tentative D call: TRBD1 (6 bases). Germline values: CDR1 SEHNR, CDR2 FQNEAQ (reference sequence). V lost 4 bases and J lost 0, with 19 bases in between. The CDR3 length is 18 residues. The CDR3 protein is CASSSAARGGYSNQPQHF. CDR3 DNA: TGTGCCAGCAGCTCCGCCGCCAGGGGCGGGTATAGCAATCAGCCCCAGCATTTT.